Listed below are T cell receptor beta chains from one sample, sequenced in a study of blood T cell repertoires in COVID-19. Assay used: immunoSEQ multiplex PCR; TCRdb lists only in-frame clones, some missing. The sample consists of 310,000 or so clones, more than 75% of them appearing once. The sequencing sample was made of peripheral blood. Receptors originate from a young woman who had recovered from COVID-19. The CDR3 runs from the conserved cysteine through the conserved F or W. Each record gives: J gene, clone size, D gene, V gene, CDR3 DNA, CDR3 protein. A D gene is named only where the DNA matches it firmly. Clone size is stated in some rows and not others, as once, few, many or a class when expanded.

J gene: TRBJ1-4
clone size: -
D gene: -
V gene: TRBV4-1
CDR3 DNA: TGCGCCAGCAGCCATCCTGTAGAAGAAAAACTGTTTTTT
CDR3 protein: CASSHPVEEKLFF

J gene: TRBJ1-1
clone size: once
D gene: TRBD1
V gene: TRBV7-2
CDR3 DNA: TGTGCCAGCCGCGGACAGGGGGCGATCACTGAAGCTTTCTTT
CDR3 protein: CASRGQGAITEAFF

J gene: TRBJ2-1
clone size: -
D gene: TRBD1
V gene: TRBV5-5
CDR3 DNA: TGTGCCAGCAGCTGGCGAACAGGGGGAGGTGAGCAGTTCTTC
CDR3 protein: CASSWRTGGGEQFF

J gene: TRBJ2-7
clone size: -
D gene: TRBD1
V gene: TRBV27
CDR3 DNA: TGTGCCAGCAGTTTGGGGACAGGGTCCTACGAGCAGTACTTC
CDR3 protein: CASSLGTGSYEQYF

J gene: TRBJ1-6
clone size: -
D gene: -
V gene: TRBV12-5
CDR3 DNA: TGTGCTAGTGGTTCCTCCTCCGGGGTGAACTCCTATAATTCACCCCTCCACTTT
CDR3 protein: CASGSSSGVNSYNSPLHF

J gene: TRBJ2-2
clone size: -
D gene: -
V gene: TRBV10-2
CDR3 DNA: TGCGCCAGCAGTGATTCCAGCGGGGAGCTGTTTTTT
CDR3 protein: CASSDSSGELFF

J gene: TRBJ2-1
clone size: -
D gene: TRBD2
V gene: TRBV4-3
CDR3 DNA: TGCGCCAGCAGCCAAGAGGGACTAGCGGACAATGAGCAGTTCTTC
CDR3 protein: CASSQEGLADNEQFF

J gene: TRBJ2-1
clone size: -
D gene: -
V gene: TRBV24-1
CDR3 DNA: -
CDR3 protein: CATSFRAGPTMSSSSGQGQEFF

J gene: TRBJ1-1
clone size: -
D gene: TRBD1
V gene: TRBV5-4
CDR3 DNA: TGTGCCAGCAGCTTGAACAGGGGGATTGAAGCTTTCTTT
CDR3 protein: CASSLNRGIEAFF

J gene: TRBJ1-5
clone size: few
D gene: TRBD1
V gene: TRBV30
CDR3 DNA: TGTGCCTGGAGTGAACTAAACAGGGGTGAGCCCCAGCATTTT
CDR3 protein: CAWSELNRGEPQHF

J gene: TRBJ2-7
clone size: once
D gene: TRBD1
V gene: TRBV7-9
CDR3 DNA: TGTGCCAGCAGCTCGGGACAGCCCTACGAGCAGTACTTC
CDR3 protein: CASSSGQPYEQYF

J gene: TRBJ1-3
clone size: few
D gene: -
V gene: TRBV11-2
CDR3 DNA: TGTGCCAGCAGCACAGGCCTAGGAAACACCATATATTTT
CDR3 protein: CASSTGLGNTIYF

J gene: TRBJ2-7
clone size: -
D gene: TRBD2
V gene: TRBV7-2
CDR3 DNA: TGTGCCAGCAGCCTAAGAGGGCGGGGACTAGCGGATAGGGACGAGCAGTACTTC
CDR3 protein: CASSLRGRGLADRDEQYF

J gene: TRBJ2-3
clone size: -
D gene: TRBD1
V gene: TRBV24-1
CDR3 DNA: TGTGCCACCAGTGATGGACAGGGAGGCTATAGCACAGATACGCAGTATTTT
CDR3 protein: CATSDGQGGYSTDTQYF

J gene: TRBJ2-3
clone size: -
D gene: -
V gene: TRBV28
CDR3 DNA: TGTGCCAGCAGTTTTATGACTAGCACAGATACGCAGTATTTT
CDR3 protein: CASSFMTSTDTQYF

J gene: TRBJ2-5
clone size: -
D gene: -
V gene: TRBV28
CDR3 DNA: TGTGCCAGCAGCCAACCTAACAGATTTAGGGAGACCCAGTACTTC
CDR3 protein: CASSQPNRFRETQYF

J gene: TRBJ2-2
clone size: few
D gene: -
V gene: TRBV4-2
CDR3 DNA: TGTGCCAGCAGCCAAGGGGCGGACAGTGCGAACACCGGGGAGCTGTTTTTT
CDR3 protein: CASSQGADSANTGELFF

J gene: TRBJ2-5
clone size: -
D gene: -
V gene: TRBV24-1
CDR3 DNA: TGTGCCACCAGTGATTTGGCCAGCGGGGAGACCCAGTACTTC
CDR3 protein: CATSDLASGETQYF

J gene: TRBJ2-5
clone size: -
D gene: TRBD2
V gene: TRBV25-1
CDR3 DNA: TGTGCCAGCAGCACGACGGGGGGCCAAGAGACCCAGTACTTC
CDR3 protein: CASSTTGGQETQYF

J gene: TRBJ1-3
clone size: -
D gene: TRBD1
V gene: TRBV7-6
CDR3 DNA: TGTGCCAGCAGCTCGGGACAGGGAATCTATGGAAACACCATATATTTT
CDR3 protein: CASSSGQGIYGNTIYF

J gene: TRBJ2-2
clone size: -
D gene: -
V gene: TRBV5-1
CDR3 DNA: TGCGCCAGCAGCCATGGACAGCACACCGGGGAGCTGTTTTTT
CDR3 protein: CASSHGQHTGELFF

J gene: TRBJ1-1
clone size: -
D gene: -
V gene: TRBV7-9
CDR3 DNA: TGTGCCAGCAGCTCACTGGGACAGAACACTGAAGCTTTCTTT
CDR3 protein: CASSSLGQNTEAFF

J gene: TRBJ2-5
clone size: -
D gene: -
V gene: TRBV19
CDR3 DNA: TGTGCCAGTAGTCCCTGGGCAGGGGAAGAGACCCAGTACTTC
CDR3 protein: CASSPWAGEETQYF

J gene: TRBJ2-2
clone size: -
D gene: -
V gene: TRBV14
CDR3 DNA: TGTGCCAGCAGTCAACTCACCGGGGAGCTGTTTTTT
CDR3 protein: CASSQLTGELFF

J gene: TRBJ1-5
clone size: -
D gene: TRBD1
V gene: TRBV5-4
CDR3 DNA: TGTGCCAGCAGCTTGGAAGGGACAGACCAGCCCCAGCATTTT
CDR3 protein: CASSLEGTDQPQHF

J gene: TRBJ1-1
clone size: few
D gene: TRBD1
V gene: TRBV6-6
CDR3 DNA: TGTGCCAGCAGGGACCGGGACAGCTTCACTGAAGCTTTCTTT
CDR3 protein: CASRDRDSFTEAFF

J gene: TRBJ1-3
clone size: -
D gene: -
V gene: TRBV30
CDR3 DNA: TGTGCCCGAGATCAGGGCTCTGGAAACACCATATATTTT
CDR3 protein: CARDQGSGNTIYF

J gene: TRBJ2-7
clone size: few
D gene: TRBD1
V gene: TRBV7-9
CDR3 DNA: TGTGCCAGCAGCCCTGACAGGGTAGCCGAGCAGTACTTC
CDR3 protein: CASSPDRVAEQYF

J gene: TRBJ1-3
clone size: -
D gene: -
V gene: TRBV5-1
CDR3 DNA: TGCGCCAGCAGGAACCAGGGGACCTCTGGAAACACCATATATTTT
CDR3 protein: CASRNQGTSGNTIYF

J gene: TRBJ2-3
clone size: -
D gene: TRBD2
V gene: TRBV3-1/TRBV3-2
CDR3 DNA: TGTGCCAGCAGCCCGGGCAGCGGGGGGGCAGCAGATACGCAGTATTTT
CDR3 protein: CASSPGSGGAADTQYF

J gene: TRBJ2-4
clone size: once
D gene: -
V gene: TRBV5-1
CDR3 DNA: TGCGCCAGCAGCTTGGTCGCGGGGATGGCCAAAAACATTCAGTACTTC
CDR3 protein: CASSLVAGMAKNIQYF

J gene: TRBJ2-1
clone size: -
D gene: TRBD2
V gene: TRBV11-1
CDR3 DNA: TGTGCCAGCAGCTTAGCGACCAGCGGGGGGATGGAGCAGTTCTTC
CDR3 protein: CASSLATSGGMEQFF

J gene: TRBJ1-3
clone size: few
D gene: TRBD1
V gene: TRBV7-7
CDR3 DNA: TGTGCTAGCAGCTTAGACAGGGGGAACACCATATATTTT
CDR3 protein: CASSLDRGNTIYF

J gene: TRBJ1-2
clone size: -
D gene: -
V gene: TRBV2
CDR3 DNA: TGTGCCAGCTACGGGAGGCAGCAGCCCATCTATGGCTACACCTTC
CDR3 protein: CASYGRQQPIYGYTF